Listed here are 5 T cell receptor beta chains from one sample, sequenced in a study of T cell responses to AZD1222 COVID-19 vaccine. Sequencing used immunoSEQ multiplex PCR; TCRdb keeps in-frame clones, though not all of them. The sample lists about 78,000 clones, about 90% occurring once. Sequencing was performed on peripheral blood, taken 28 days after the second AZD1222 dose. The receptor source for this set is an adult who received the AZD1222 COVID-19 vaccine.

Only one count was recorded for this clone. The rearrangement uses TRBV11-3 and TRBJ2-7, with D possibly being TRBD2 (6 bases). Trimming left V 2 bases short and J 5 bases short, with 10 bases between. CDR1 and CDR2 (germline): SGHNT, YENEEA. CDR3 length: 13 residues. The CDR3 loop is CASSLPGENEQYF. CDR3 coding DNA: TGTGCCAGCAGCTTACCGGGGGAAAACGAGCAGTACTTC.

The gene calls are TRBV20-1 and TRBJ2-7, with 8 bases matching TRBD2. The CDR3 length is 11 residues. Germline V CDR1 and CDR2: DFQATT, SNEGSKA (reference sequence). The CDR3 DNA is TGCAGGGTAGCGGGGCCCTACGAGCAGTACTTC. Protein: CRVAGPYEQYF.

CDR3 sequence: CASSSGQGTGNTIYF. CDR3 in DNA: TGTGCCAGCAGCTCCGGGCAGGGGACTGGAAACACCATATATTTT. The V and J genes are TRBV7-3 and TRBJ1-3, with D maybe TRBD1 (6 bases). V was trimmed by 4 bases and J by 2 bases, leaving 12 bases between them. The CDR3 loop spans 15 amino acids. In germline, CDR1 is SGHTA, CDR2 FQGTGA.

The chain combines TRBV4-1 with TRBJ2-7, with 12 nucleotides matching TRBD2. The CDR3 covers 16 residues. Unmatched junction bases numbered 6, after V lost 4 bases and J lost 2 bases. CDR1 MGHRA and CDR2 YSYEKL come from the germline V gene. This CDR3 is CASSPGLAGLAYEQYF. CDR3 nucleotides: TGCGCCAGCAGCCCTGGACTAGCGGGGCTTGCCTACGAGCAGTACTTC.

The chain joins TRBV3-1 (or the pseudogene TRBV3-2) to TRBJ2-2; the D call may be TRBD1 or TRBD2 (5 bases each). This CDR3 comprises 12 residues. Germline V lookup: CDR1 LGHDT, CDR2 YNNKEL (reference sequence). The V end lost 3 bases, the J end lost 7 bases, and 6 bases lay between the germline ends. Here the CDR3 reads CASSQGVGELFF. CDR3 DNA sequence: TGTGCCAGCAGCCAGGGGGTCGGGGAGCTGTTTTTT.